The 17 T cell receptor beta chains below were found in one sample sequenced in a study of blood T cell repertoires in COVID-19. The assay was immunoSEQ multiplex PCR, and TCRdb's table has in-frame clones only and misses some. The sample has around 100,000 clones; 88% are singletons. Material: peripheral blood. The receptors were sampled from a human donor in a cohort sampled during active COVID-19.

This clone was counted only a few times. The chain has TRBV12-3 or TRBV12-4 and TRBJ2-2, with D tentatively TRBD1 (6 bases). The CDR3 sequence is 13 residues long. V lost 5 bases and J lost 5, with 9 bases in between. The CDR3 is CASSHRVTGELFF. DNA for the CDR3: TGTGCCAGCAGTCACAGGGTTACCGGGGAGCTGTTTTTT.

CDR3 in amino acids: CASTRRASEQYF. DNA for the CDR3: TGTGCCAGCACCCGGAGGGCCTCCGAGCAGTACTTC. The chain employs TRBV28 and TRBJ2-7, with a tentative D call TRBD2 (6 bases). V was cut by 7 bases and J by 6 bases, with 13 bases left in between. The CDR3 sequence is 12 residues long. Germline V CDR1 and CDR2: MDHEN, SYDVKM.

This sequence joins TRBV30 and TRBJ1-1; 11 bases are a match to TRBD1. Germline CDR1 GTSNPN, CDR2 SVGIG (reference sequence). The length of the CDR3 is 17 residues. Trimming removed 0 bases from V and 0 bases from J; junction bases left unmatched: 6. This CDR3 is CAWSVGTGGIMNTEAFF. The DNA of the CDR3 is TGTGCCTGGAGTGTAGGGACAGGGGGTATCATGAACACTGAAGCTTTCTTT.

This clone came up once. The chain carries TRBV15 and TRBJ1-4, with TRBD1 matching 7 bases. The CDR3 runs 15 residues. After removal of 4 bases from V and 3 bases from J, the junction contained 5 bases not matched to a gene. Germline CDR1 LNHNV, CDR2 YYDKDF (reference sequence). The CDR3 bases are TGTGCCACCAGCATCCCCGGACAGGCTAATGAAAAACTGTTTTTT. This gives the protein CATSIPGQANEKLFF.

The chain joins TRBV18 to TRBJ2-5, with 11 nucleotides matching TRBD2. From germline, CDR1 is KGHSH and CDR2 LQKENI. With 3 bases clipped from V and 2 bases from J, the junction kept 5 bases outside the gene matches. The CDR3 has 16 amino acids. CDR3 in DNA: TGTGCCAGCTCACCCCTTGGACTAGCGGGTCAAGAGACCCAGTACTTC. Translated, it gives CASSPLGLAGQETQYF.

This chain links TRBV19 with TRBJ2-3; 10 nucleotides agree with TRBD2. Trimming cost V 6 bases and J 2 bases; bases outside gene matches: 11. This CDR3 contains 17 residues. Germline V gives CDR1 LNHDA, CDR2 SQIVND (reference sequence). CDR3 nucleotides: TGTGCCAGTAGCCCCCGACTAGCGGGTCCCGACACAGATACGCAGTATTTT. Translation gives CASSPRLAGPDTDTQYF.

The chain combines TRBV9 with TRBJ2-7, with D perhaps TRBD1 (6 bases). Between the trimmed V and J ends, which lost 0 bases and 7 bases, there was a span of 14 bases. Germline assignment: CDR1 SGDLS and CDR2 YYNGEE. This CDR3 region has 14 residues. As DNA, the CDR3 is TGTGCCAGCAGCGTAGGGAAAGGGGGTAGGGAGCAGTACTTC. Translation gives CASSVGKGGREQYF. The full variable domain, completed using reference TRBV9 and TRBJ2-7, is DSGVTQTPKHLITATGQRVTLRCSPRSGDLSVYWYQQSLDQGLQFLIQYYNGEERAKGNILERFSAQQFPDLHSELNLSSLELGDSALYFCASSVGKGGREQYFGPGTRLTVT.

CDR3 sequence reads: CATSDPVAQTYNEQFF. Written as DNA, the CDR3 is TGTGCCACCAGTGATCCGGTCGCCCAAACCTACAATGAGCAGTTCTTC. J is TRBJ2-1 and V is TRBV24-1; no firm D call. This CDR3 spans 16 amino acids. In germline, CDR1 is KGHDR, CDR2 SFDVKD. V was shortened by 3 bases and J by 2 bases, with 13 bases between the two germline ends.

The rearrangement uses TRBV24-1 and TRBJ2-2, with 7 bases that match TRBD2. Trimming removed 3 bases from V and 0 bases from J; junction bases left unmatched: 15. The CDR3 loop spans 20 amino acids. The germline gives CDR1 KGHDR, CDR2 SFDVKD. In DNA, the CDR3 is TGTGCCACCAGTGATCCCTCTGGGAGGGCCATTTTCGCGAACACCGGGGAGCTGTTTTTT. Translated: CATSDPSGRAIFANTGELFF.

The chain couples TRBV5-6 to TRBJ2-6; 11 bases align to TRBD1. CDR3 size: 18 residues. Per the germline V gene, CDR1 is SGHDT and CDR2 is YYEEEE. After removal of 3 bases from V and 4 bases from J, the junction contained 9 bases not matched to a gene. The CDR3 DNA is TGTGCCAGCAGCTCCCTGGGGACAGGGGGGAGAGGGGCCAACGTCCTGACTTTC. As protein: CASSSLGTGGRGANVLTF. The full variable domain, its missing parts supplied by reference TRBV5-6 and TRBJ2-6, is DAGVTQSPTHLIKTRGQQVTLRCSPKSGHDTVSWYQQALGQGPQFIFQYYEEEERQRGNFPDRFSGHQFPNYSSELNVNALLLGDSALYLCASSSLGTGGRGANVLTFGAGSRLTVL.

The rearrangement uses TRBV6-5 and TRBJ1-4; a weak D match, TRBD1 (5 bases). The CDR3 sequence is 13 residues long. Trimming removed 6 bases at V and 10 bases at J, with 15 bases between. Germline CDR1 is MNHEY and CDR2 is SVGAGI. CDR3 bases: TGTGCCAGCAGGACACTCCAGGGAGGAAAACTGTTTTTT. This encodes CASRTLQGGKLFF.

The V and J genes are TRBV18 and TRBJ1-1, with 8 bases that match TRBD1. V lost 6 bases to trimming and J lost 5 bases; unmatched junction nucleotides: 20. The CDR3 length is 18 residues. Germline CDR1 KGHSH, CDR2 LQKENI. This CDR3 is CASSRLTGGRERGTEAFF. CDR3 nucleotide sequence: TGTGCCAGCTCGCGCCTTACAGGGGGACGGGAGCGTGGGACTGAAGCTTTCTTT.

This sequence joins TRBV5-1 and TRBJ2-7, with a weak D call TRBD1 (5 bases). From germline, CDR1 is SGHRS and CDR2 YFSETQ. The CDR3 extends over 14 amino acids. V was pared by 1 base and J by 0 bases, with 8 bases between. CDR3 DNA sequence: TGCGCCAGCAGCTTGCAGGGCAGCTCCTACGAGCAGTACTTC. Amino acids: CASSLQGSSYEQYF.

The chain couples TRBV28 to TRBJ2-3, with 7 nucleotides matching TRBD2. J gave up 3 bases and V 1 base, and 10 bases lay outside the gene matches. Per germline, CDR1 MDHEN and CDR2 SYDVKM. The CDR3 covers 17 residues. The CDR3 coding sequence is TGTGCCAGCAGTTTATTTTCTAGCAGGCGGGGGACAGATACGCAGTATTTT. This encodes CASSLFSSRRGTDTQYF.

This chain connects TRBV9 to TRBJ2-1, with D unresolved. Trimming shortened V by 4 bases and J by 8 bases, and 10 bases separated the two germline ends. The CDR3 consists of 12 residues. Looked up from germline, CDR1 is SGDLS and CDR2 is YYNGEE. The CDR3 loop is CASSSRVDEQFF. The DNA for the CDR3 is TGTGCCAGCAGCTCCCGCGTGGATGAGCAGTTCTTC.

The chain uses TRBV6-4 and TRBJ1-2, with D possibly being TRBD1 (6 bases). Deletions cut 7 bases from V and 4 bases from J, with 13 bases between. The germline V gene has CDR1 MRHNA and CDR2 SNTAGT. CDR3 length: 13 residues. CDR3 in amino acids: CASNRGAGYGYTF. The CDR3 DNA sequence: TGTGCCAGCAATCGGGGGGCCGGCTATGGCTACACCTTC.

The V and J genes are TRBV4-1 and TRBJ1-1; D gene ambiguous. The CDR3 extends over 17 amino acids. V gave up 1 base and J gave up 0 bases, with 15 bases separating them. Germline V lookup: CDR1 MGHRA, CDR2 YSYEKL. The CDR3 coding sequence is TGCGCCAGCAGCCAAGGCGGAGGGCCTGAAATGAACACTGAAGCTTTCTTT. It yields the protein CASSQGGGPEMNTEAFF.